This T cell receptor beta chain was documented in a study of technical replicates of blood from several donors. Repertoires were generated with immunoSEQ multiplex PCR, while TCRdb's copy carries only in-frame clones and drops some. The repertoire consists of roughly 70,000 clones, with 91% occurring once and the leading ten covering 4.7%. CDR3 length equals 11 residues. V lost 6 bases and J 7 bases, leaving 10 bases between the germline ends. Germline lookup yields CDR1 SQVTM and CDR2 ANQGSEA. This clone occurred once. The clonotype comes from a human donor in good health. Some clones in this sample may be carry-over from other donors' samples. The sample comprised PBMCs. This sequence joins TRBV29-1 and TRBJ2-1; D gene ambiguous. CDR3 amino acids: CSVVEENEQFF. In DNA form, the CDR3 reads TGCAGCGTCGTCGAGGAGAATGAGCAGTTCTTC.